Below, 20 T cell receptor beta chains from the same sample are listed, as sequenced in a study of identical twins. In TCRdb, the 5' RACE reads were re-called with MiXCR into one record per CDR3 protein. Counted here are about 520,000 distinct CDR3 sequences, approximately 22% occurring once; the ten biggest clones make up around 0.91%. The data were also submitted as part of a second study, on T cells expressing NK-cell markers.

Input material: CD4+ T cells sorted from blood. These receptors all come from a woman between 18 and 29 years old in good health.

In its sample, this clonotype was seen a few times. V gene TRBV20-1 combines with J gene TRBJ2-7; 10 nucleotides agree with TRBD1. V shed 3 bases and J 5 bases; nucleotides not matched to a gene: 7. CDR1 and CDR2 (germline): DFQATT, SNEGSKA (reference sequence). The CDR3 has 14 residues. The CDR3 loop reads CSASKPGTGDEQYF. DNA of the CDR3: TGCAGTGCTAGTAAACCCGGGACAGGGGACGAGCAGTACTTC.

This sequence joins TRBV29-1 and TRBJ2-1, with D perhaps TRBD2 (6 bases). Per the germline V gene, CDR1 is SQVTM and CDR2 is ANQGSEA. V dropped 6 bases and J dropped 3 bases, with 18 bases sitting between them. This CDR3 has 15 residues. The CDR3: CSVSPGSGGYNEQFF. The CDR3 nucleotides are TGCAGCGTCTCGCCGGGTAGCGGAGGCTACAATGAGCAGTTCTTC.

This clonotype was seen more than once but under ten times. J is TRBJ2-5 and V is TRBV20-1, with unresolved D. This CDR3 spans 13 amino acids. Between the trimmed V and J ends, which lost 5 bases and 5 bases, there was a span of 15 bases. From germline, CDR1 is DFQATT and CDR2 SNEGSKA (reference sequence). CDR3 protein: CSASPSQAETQYF. CDR3 coding DNA: TGCAGTGCTTCCCCCAGCCAGGCGGAGACCCAGTACTTC.

The chain uses TRBV10-3 and TRBJ2-1; TRBD1 is a possible D gene (6 bases). Per germline, CDR1 ENHRY and CDR2 SYGVKD. The V gene lost 6 bases and the J gene lost 9 bases, with 15 bases spanning the gap. This CDR3 spans 13 amino acids. DNA for the CDR3: TGTGCCATCAGGGGACAACTCGAGGGTGAGCAGTTCTTC. Translating gives CAIRGQLEGEQFF.

This clonotype was detected only a few times. The chain joins TRBV6-1 to TRBJ1-2; 7 nucleotides align to TRBD1. Germline CDR1 MNHNS, CDR2 SASEGT. The CDR3 is 14 amino acids. V lost 4 bases to trimming and J lost 5 bases; unmatched junction nucleotides: 7. CDR3 in amino acids: CASSGRTGRYGYTF. CDR3 bases: TGTGCCAGCAGTGGGAGGACAGGACGGTATGGCTACACCTTC.

The genes are TRBV19 and TRBJ2-7, with a possible D match to TRBD2 (6 bases). CDR1 is LNHDA and CDR2 is SQIVND in the germline V gene (reference sequence). Trimming took off 5 bases at V and 7 bases at J, with 15 bases between the two ends. This CDR3 comprises 13 residues. This CDR3 reads CASSLRTTLEQYF. DNA for the CDR3: TGTGCCAGTAGTCTGCGGACTACCCTGGAGCAGTACTTC.

The CDR3 DNA reads as TGTGCCAGCAGGATCACCGGGAGGCCCTACAATGAGCAGTTCTTC. This sequence encodes CASRITGRPYNEQFF. The chain uses TRBV7-2 and TRBJ2-1, with 7 nucleotides matching TRBD2. The CDR3 is 15 amino acids. The germline CDR1 and CDR2 sequences are SGHTA and FQGNSA. V was pared by 6 bases and J by 2 bases, with 7 bases of the junction left unmatched.

The gene calls are TRBV5-1 and TRBJ1-2; D may be TRBD1 (5 bases). CDR3 length equals 15 residues. Trimming removed 0 bases at V and 8 bases at J, with 17 bases between. CDR1 and CDR2 (germline): SGHRS, YFSETQ. The CDR3 bases are TGCGCCAGCAGCTTGGTCCCTGATGACAGTTCCGGCTACACCTTC. Translation gives CASSLVPDDSSGYTF.

As concerns this clonotype: One end of the junction fails to match germline, which may point to a read error. The chain is built from TRBV20-1 and TRBJ1-1; D call uncertain. The CDR3 spans 11 residues. The germline gives CDR1 DFQATT, CDR2 SNEGSKA (reference sequence). CDR3 nucleotides: TGCAGTGCTAGAATAAACAGTGAAGCTTTCTTT. Translating it yields CSARINSEAFF.

This clonotype was counted between two and nine times. The gene calls are TRBV27 and TRBJ2-4, with unresolved D. V was trimmed by 1 base and J by 0 bases, leaving 16 bases between them. The CDR3 runs to 18 residues. CDR1 is MNHEY, CDR2 SMNVEV, per germline (reference sequence). CDR3 loop: CASSLYSRADLAKNIQYF. DNA of the CDR3: TGTGCCAGCAGTTTATATTCACGGGCAGATCTAGCCAAAAACATTCAGTACTTC.

This clonotype was detected a few times. This rearrangement joins TRBV5-1 to TRBJ1-4; D is possibly TRBD1 (5 bases). Trimming shortened V by 0 bases and J by 7 bases, and 13 bases separated the two germline ends. This CDR3 is built from 15 residues. The germline V gene has CDR1 SGHRS and CDR2 YFSETQ. DNA of the CDR3: TGCGCCAGCAGCTTGGCCCAGGGATTTGGTGAAAAACTGTTTTTT. Protein: CASSLAQGFGEKLFF.

This clonotype was recorded a few times. The chain couples TRBV20-1 to TRBJ1-2, with D unclear. The germline V gene has CDR1 DFQATT and CDR2 SNEGSKA (reference sequence). The length of the CDR3 is 14 residues. With 0 bases removed from V and 2 bases from J, the gap between germline ends came to 10 bases. In DNA form, the CDR3 reads TGCAGTGCTAGAGATTGGGCGAGCAACTATGGCTACACCTTC. Protein: CSARDWASNYGYTF.

This clonotype was seen a few times. The chain employs TRBV20-1 and TRBJ2-7, with 7 bases matching TRBD1. The junction had 5 bases not matched to a gene; V was cut back by 0 bases and J by 3 bases. Per germline, CDR1 DFQATT and CDR2 SNEGSKA (reference sequence). This CDR3 has 14 amino acids. The CDR3 reads CSARDVQGSYEQYF. The CDR3 region has the DNA TGCAGTGCTAGAGATGTACAGGGGAGCTACGAGCAGTACTTC.

The table lists this clonotype with many counts. CDR3 amino acids: CSAAGRAYNEQFF. The CDR3 DNA is TGCAGTGCGGCGGGACGCGCCTACAATGAGCAGTTCTTC. V and J are TRBV20-1 and TRBJ2-1, with a possible D match to TRBD2 (6 bases). The CDR3 consists of 13 residues. V dropped 6 bases and J dropped 2 bases, with 11 bases sitting between them. Germline V CDR1 and CDR2: DFQATT, SNEGSKA (reference sequence).

This clonotype was counted at least ten times. This chain links TRBV29-1 with TRBJ2-5, with TRBD2 matching 10 bases. CDR1 is SQVTM, CDR2 ANQGSEA, per germline. With 6 bases clipped from V and 5 bases from J, the junction kept 3 bases outside the gene matches. The CDR3 length is 12 residues. DNA for the CDR3: TGCAGCGTGCTAGCGGGAGAGGAGACCCAGTACTTC. Amino acid sequence: CSVLAGEETQYF.

The genes are TRBV5-1 and TRBJ2-7, with 9 bases aligning to TRBD1. CDR3 size: 15 residues. Germline CDR1 reads SGHRS; CDR2 reads YFSETQ. The junction had 5 bases not matched to a gene; V was cut back by 0 bases and J by 4 bases. This chain's CDR3 is CASSLASDRGYEQYF. The CDR3 bases are TGCGCCAGCAGCTTGGCTTCGGACAGGGGATACGAGCAGTACTTC.

The chain recombines TRBV5-1 with TRBJ2-3; the D gene could be TRBD1 or TRBD2 (7 bases each). The V and J ends lost 2 bases and 6 bases respectively, with 19 bases between them. CDR3 length equals 16 residues. CDR1 and CDR2 (germline): SGHRS, YFSETQ. The CDR3 spells CASSLFRGGALDTQYF. CDR3 coding DNA: TGCGCCAGCAGCTTATTCAGGGGGGGCGCCTTGGATACGCAGTATTTT.

The rearrangement uses TRBV20-1 and TRBJ2-1; D perhaps matches TRBD1 (6 bases). V was clipped by 4 bases and J by 4 bases, with 8 bases between them. This CDR3 comprises 12 residues. The V gene's germline CDR1 is DFQATT and CDR2 SNEGSKA (reference sequence). DNA of the CDR3: TGCAGTGCTAAACAGGGATACAATGAGCAGTTCTTC. This codes for CSAKQGYNEQFF.

The chain employs TRBV7-2 and TRBJ1-1; TRBD1 agrees at 7 bases. The CDR3 covers 18 residues. Germline-derived CDR1 and CDR2 are SGHTA and FQGNSA. V lost 1 base to trimming and J lost 0 bases; unmatched junction nucleotides: 11. CDR3 sequence reads: CASSLVPASRGLNTEAFF. CDR3 nucleotide sequence: TGTGCCAGCAGCTTAGTGCCGGCTTCGAGGGGGCTGAACACTGAAGCTTTCTTT.

The V call is TRBV12-3 or TRBV12-4, the J call TRBJ1-2, with 9 nucleotides matching TRBD1. The CDR3 runs to 13 residues. The CDR3 DNA reads as TGTGCGACAGGGGGGAAGGCTAACTATGGCTACACCTTC. This encodes CATGGKANYGYTF.